Below, one T cell receptor beta chain is given with its context. Clones were sequenced by immunoSEQ multiplex PCR, and TCRdb holds only the in-frame ones, with some missing. The sample lists some 250,000 clones, more than 75% occurring once. This specimen belongs to a study of blood T cell repertoires in COVID-19. V was pared by 1 base and J by 5 bases, with 13 bases between. The germline gives CDR1 SGHAT, CDR2 FQNNGV. The length of the CDR3 is 15 residues. The receptor was isolated from a woman aged 55 to 70 with active or convalescent COVID-19. The chain joins TRBV11-2 to TRBJ2-3; TRBD1 is a possible D gene (6 bases). Sample: peripheral blood. Here the CDR3 reads CASSLGAGVGDTQYF. The CDR3 DNA is TGTGCCAGCAGCTTAGGGGCAGGGGTTGGAGATACGCAGTATTTT. Using reference TRBV11-2 and TRBJ2-3 for the parts outside the CDR3, the full variable domain is EAGVAQSPRYKIIEKRQSVAFWCNPISGHATLYWYQQILGQGPKLLIQFQNNGVVDDSQLPKDRFSAERLKGVDSTLKIQPAKLEDSAVYLCASSLGAGVGDTQYFGPGTRLTVL.